These 11 T cell receptor beta chains were all obtained from the same sample, sequenced in a study of control samples from healthy donors and cancer patients. The table came from immunoSEQ multiplex PCR; TCRdb's copy has only in-frame clones and leaves some out. The repertoire has about 73,000 clones, about nine tenths of them found once; the top ten carry roughly a fifth. The sample consisted of PBMCs. These receptors all come from a man between 60 and 70 years old with lung cancer.

The genes are TRBV6-5 and TRBJ2-7; 12 nucleotides line up with TRBD2. The V segment lost 5 bases and the J segment 5 bases; nucleotides outside the gene matches: 4. CDR3 length: 14 amino acids. Germline assignment: CDR1 MNHEY and CDR2 SVGAGI. The CDR3 here is CASSRTSGNHEQYF. CDR3 in DNA: TGTGCCAGCAGTCGGACTAGCGGGAACCACGAGCAGTACTTC.

This chain connects TRBV6-5 to TRBJ1-3; D unresolved. Germline V lookup: CDR1 MNHEY, CDR2 SVGAGI. The V and J ends lost 6 bases and 2 bases respectively, with 11 bases between them. This CDR3 is built from 14 residues. CDR3 DNA: TGTGCCAGCAGGGGGAAGATTACTGGAAACACCATATATTTT. This codes for CASRGKITGNTIYF.

This chain joins TRBV30 and TRBJ2-5; weak D call: TRBD1 (6 bases). The CDR3 has 13 residues. The germline V gene has CDR1 GTSNPN and CDR2 SVGIG (reference sequence). V was pared by 8 bases and J by 2 bases, with 15 bases between. The CDR3 DNA follows: TGTGCCGGTAACAGGGATAGTCAAGAGACCCAGTACTTC. Its translation: CAGNRDSQETQYF.

The rearrangement uses TRBV12-5 and TRBJ2-3, with D possibly matching TRBD1 (5 bases). Per the germline V gene, CDR1 is LGHNT and CDR2 is FRNRAP. The CDR3 runs 14 residues. The V end lost 5 bases, the J end lost 2 bases, and 11 bases lay between the germline ends. The CDR3 DNA follows: TGTGCTAGTGGTGTTGACAGATCCACAGATACGCAGTATTTT. Its protein product is CASGVDRSTDTQYF.

The count of this clone is one. This chain joins TRBV6-5 and TRBJ2-3; TRBD2 is a possible D gene (7 bases). V was clipped by 10 bases and J by 4 bases, with 12 bases between them. From germline, CDR1 is MNHEY and CDR2 SVGAGI. The CDR3 runs 12 residues. The chain's CDR3 is CANGGQSDTQYF. In DNA form, the CDR3 reads TGTGCCAACGGGGGGCAATCAGATACGCAGTATTTT.

This chain connects TRBV5-5 to TRBJ2-7, with 11 bases identical to TRBD1. Per germline, CDR1 SGHKS and CDR2 YYEKEE (reference sequence). The ends lost 5 bases at V and 5 bases at J; junction bases unmatched: 12. There are 16 residues in the CDR3. This CDR3 is CASRREWTGGINEQYV. The DNA of the CDR3 is TGTGCCAGCAGACGCGAATGGACAGGGGGCATCAACGAGCAGTACGTC.

The genes are TRBV7-2 and TRBJ2-3; D remains unclear. Deletions cut 4 bases from V and 5 bases from J, with 16 bases between. CDR1 and CDR2 (germline): SGHTA, FQGNSA. This CDR3 comprises 15 residues. Here the CDR3 DNA reads TGTGCCAGCAGCTCGATACCCCGGATGGGAGATACGCAGTATTTT. Translating it yields CASSSIPRMGDTQYF.

The V call is TRBV7-9, the J call TRBJ1-1, with D perhaps TRBD1 (6 bases). CDR3 length equals 14 residues. V dropped 5 bases and J dropped 3 bases, with 13 bases sitting between them. In germline, CDR1 is SEHNR, CDR2 FQNEAQ (reference sequence). CDR3 residues: CASSLGQRDTEAFF. Here the CDR3 DNA reads TGTGCCAGCAGCCTAGGACAGAGGGACACTGAAGCTTTCTTT. Drawing the rest from reference TRBV7-9 and TRBJ1-1, the complete variable domain is DTGVSQNPRHKITKRGQNVTFRCDPISEHNRLYWYRQTLGQGPEFLTYFQNEAQLEKSRLLSDRFSAERPKGSFSTLEIQRTEQGDSAMYLCASSLGQRDTEAFFGQGTRLTVV.

The rearrangement links TRBV3-1 (or the pseudogene TRBV3-2) to TRBJ1-3, with D perhaps matching TRBD1 (5 bases). The V gene lost 0 bases and the J gene lost 4 bases, with 13 bases spanning the gap. The V gene's germline CDR1 is LGHDT and CDR2 YNNKEL (reference sequence). This CDR3 has 16 amino acids. CDR3 sequence: CASSQDVQGGGNTIYF. CDR3 nucleotide sequence: TGTGCCAGCAGCCAAGATGTGCAGGGAGGAGGAAACACCATATATTTT.

This rearrangement joins TRBV6-5 to TRBJ1-4; TRBD1 matches at 7 bases. Germline CDR1 MNHEY, CDR2 SVGAGI. The CDR3 has 14 residues. The J segment lost 5 bases and the V segment lost 5 bases, leaving 5 bases of the junction unmatched. The CDR3 coding sequence is TGTGCCAGCAGTCAAAGGACAGGCAATGAAAAACTGTTTTTT. Its protein is CASSQRTGNEKLFF.

This chain links TRBV3-1 (or the pseudogene TRBV3-2) with TRBJ2-1; either TRBD1 or TRBD2 may supply D (6 bases each). Germline CDR1 and CDR2: LGHDT and YNNKEL (reference sequence). Trimming cost V 5 bases and J 6 bases, with 17 bases left between them. The CDR3 spans 15 residues. CDR3: CASSGGLGGGNEQFF. CDR3 coding DNA: TGTGCCAGCAGCGGGGGGTTAGGAGGGGGCAATGAGCAGTTCTTC.